The TCR beta chain under discussion was sequenced for a study of shared clonotypes between healthy human individuals. Some clones are missing from TCRdb's copy, which holds only in-frame ones; the method was immunoSEQ multiplex PCR. The sample has some 650,000 clones, approximately 97% seen once. This clone has only one observation. From germline, CDR1 is KGHSH and CDR2 LQKENI. The CDR3 totals 14 residues. V was trimmed by 3 bases and J by 4 bases, leaving 13 bases between them. The TCR sequence derives from a woman in her 30s in good health. Sequencing was done on a sample of naive CD4+ T cells sorted from blood. Subset reported: CD45RA+ positively selected. V is TRBV18 and J is TRBJ2-7, with D possibly matching TRBD1 (5 bases). The CDR3 protein is CASSPSGNWYEQYF. The CDR3 nucleotides read TGTGCCAGCTCACCGTCAGGGAATTGGTACGAGCAGTACTTC. Based on the CDR3 plus reference TRBV18 and TRBJ2-7, the full variable domain is NAGVMQNPRHLVRRRGQEARLRCSPMKGHSHVYWYRQLPEEGLKFMVYLQKENIIDESGMPKERFSAEFPKEGPSILRIQQVVRGDSAAYFCASSPSGNWYEQYFGPGTRLTVT.